This is a list of T cell receptor beta chains from one sample in a study of T cell responses to AZD1222 COVID-19 vaccine. Generated by immunoSEQ multiplex PCR, the TCRdb table keeps only in-frame clones and is missing some. The table includes 200,000 or so clones, approximately 95% detected once. The sample here was peripheral blood, taken 28 days after the second AZD1222 dose. Every receptor here comes from an adult who received the AZD1222 COVID-19 vaccine. The CDR3 runs from the conserved cysteine through the conserved F or W.

>TRBV19|TRBJ1-5|15
CASSMGTGSNQPQHF
>TRBV7-3|TRBJ1-1|15
CASSHSGPPNTEAFF
>TRBV4-3|TRBJ1-5|17
CASSLTGDIYSNQPQHF
>TRBV7-2|TRBJ2-5|15
CASSLGGGPQETQYF
>TRBV6-5|TRBJ1-3|14
CASSHLPPGNTIYF
>TRBV7-9|TRBJ2-3|17
CASRPGGTRAITDTQYF
>TRBV5-1|TRBJ2-3|16
CASSLLLAGATDTQYF
>TRBV19|TRBJ1-4|15
CASSMEGAANEKLFF
>TRBV2|TRBJ2-1|13
CASVRDSYNEQFF
>TRBV6-6|TRBJ2-2|16
CASSYRDTSNTGELFF
>TRBV5-5|TRBJ2-1|15
CASSQTSGVYNEQFF
>TRBV7-2|TRBJ1-5|14
CASSYTGGGQPQHF
>TRBV5-4|TRBJ1-2|13
CASSLGQDNGYTF
>TRBV10-1|TRBJ1-1|13
CASSPGLGTEAFF
>TRBV6-5|TRBJ2-1|16
CASSYVGTPTYNEQFF